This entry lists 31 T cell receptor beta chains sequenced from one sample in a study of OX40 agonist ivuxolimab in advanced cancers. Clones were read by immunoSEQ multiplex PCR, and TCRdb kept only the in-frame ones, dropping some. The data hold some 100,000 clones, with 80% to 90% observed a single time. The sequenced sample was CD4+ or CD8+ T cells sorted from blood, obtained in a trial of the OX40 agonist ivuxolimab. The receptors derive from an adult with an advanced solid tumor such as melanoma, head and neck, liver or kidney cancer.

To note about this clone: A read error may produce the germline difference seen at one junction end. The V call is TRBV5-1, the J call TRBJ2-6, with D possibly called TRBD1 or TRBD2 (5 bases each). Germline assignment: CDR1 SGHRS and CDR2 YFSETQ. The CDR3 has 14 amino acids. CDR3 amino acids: CATSRDPGANVLTF. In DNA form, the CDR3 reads TGCGCCACCAGCAGGGACCCTGGGGCCAACGTCCTGACTTTC.

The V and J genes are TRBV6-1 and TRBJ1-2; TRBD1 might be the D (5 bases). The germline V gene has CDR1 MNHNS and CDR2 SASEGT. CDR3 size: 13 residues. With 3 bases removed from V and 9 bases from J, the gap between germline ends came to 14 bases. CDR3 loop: CASSERGLISYTF. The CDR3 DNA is TGTGCCAGCAGTGAGCGGGGCCTAATTAGCTACACCTTC.

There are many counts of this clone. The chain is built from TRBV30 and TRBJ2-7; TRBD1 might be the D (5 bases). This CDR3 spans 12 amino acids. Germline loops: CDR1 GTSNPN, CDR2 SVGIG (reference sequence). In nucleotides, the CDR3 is TGTGCTTTACAAGTCCAGGGTGGCGAGCAGTACTTC. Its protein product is CALQVQGGEQYF. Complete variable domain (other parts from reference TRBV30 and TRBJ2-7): SQTIHQWPATLVQPVGSPLSLECTVEGTSNPNLYWYRQAAGRGLQLLFYSVGIGQISSEVPQNLSASRPQDRQFILSSKKLLLSDSGFYLCALQVQGGEQYFGPGTRLTVT.

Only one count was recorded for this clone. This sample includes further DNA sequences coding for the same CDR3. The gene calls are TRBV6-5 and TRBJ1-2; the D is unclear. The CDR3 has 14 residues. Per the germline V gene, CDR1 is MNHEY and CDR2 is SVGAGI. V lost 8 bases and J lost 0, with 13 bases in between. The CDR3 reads CASHDRTANYGYTF. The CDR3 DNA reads TGTGCCAGCCATGACCGGACGGCTAACTATGGCTACACCTTC.

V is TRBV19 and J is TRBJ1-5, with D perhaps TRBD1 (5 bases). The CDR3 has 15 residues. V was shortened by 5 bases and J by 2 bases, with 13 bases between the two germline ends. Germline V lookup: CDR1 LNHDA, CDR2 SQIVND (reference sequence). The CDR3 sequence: CASSPTVTGNQPQHF. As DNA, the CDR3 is TGTGCCAGTAGTCCCACTGTGACAGGCAATCAGCCCCAGCATTTT.

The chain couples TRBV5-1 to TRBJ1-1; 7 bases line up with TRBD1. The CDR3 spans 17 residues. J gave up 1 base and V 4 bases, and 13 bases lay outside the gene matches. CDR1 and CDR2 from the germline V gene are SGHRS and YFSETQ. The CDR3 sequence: CASSATGAGFGNTEAFF. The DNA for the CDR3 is TGCGCCAGCAGCGCCACAGGGGCGGGTTTTGGGAACACTGAAGCTTTCTTT.

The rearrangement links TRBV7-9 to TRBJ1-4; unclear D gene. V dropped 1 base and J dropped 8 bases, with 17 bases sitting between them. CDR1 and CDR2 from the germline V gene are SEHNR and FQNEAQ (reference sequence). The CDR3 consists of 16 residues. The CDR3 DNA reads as TGTGCCAGCAGCTTAGGGAGCGGATTGTTAGGGGAAAAACTGTTTTTT. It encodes CASSLGSGLLGEKLFF.

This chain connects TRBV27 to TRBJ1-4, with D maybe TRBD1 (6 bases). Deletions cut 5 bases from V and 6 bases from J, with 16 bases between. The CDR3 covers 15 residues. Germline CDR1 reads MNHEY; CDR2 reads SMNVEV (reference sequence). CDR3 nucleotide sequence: TGTGCCAGCAGTCCCCGAGGGACACGCTATGAAAAACTGTTTTTT. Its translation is CASSPRGTRYEKLFF.

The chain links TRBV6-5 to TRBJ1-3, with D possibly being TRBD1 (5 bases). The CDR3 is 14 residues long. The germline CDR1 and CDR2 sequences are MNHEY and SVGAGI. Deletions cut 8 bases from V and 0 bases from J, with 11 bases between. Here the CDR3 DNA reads TGTGCCAGCGGTGGGGCGAACTCTGGAAACACCATATATTTT. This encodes CASGGANSGNTIYF.

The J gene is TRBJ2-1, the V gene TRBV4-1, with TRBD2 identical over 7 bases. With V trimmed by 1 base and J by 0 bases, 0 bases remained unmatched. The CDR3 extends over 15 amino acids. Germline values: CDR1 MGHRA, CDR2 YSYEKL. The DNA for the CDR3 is TGCGCCAGCAGCCAAGGCGGGGGCTCCTACAATGAGCAGTTCTTC. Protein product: CASSQGGGSYNEQFF.

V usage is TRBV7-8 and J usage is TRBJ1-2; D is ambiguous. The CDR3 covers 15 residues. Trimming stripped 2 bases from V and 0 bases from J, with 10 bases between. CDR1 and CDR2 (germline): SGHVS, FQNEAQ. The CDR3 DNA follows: TGTGCCAGCAGCTTAATGTGGGGAGCTAACTATGGCTACACCTTC. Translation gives CASSLMWGANYGYTF. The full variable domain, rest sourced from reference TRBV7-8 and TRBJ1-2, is GAGVSQSPRYKVAKRGQDVALRCDPISGHVSLFWYQQALGQGPEFLTYFQNEAQLDKSGLPSDRFFAERPEGSVSTLKIQRTQQEDSAVYLCASSLMWGANYGYTFGSGTRLTVV.

CDR3 nucleotide sequence: TGTGCCACCCGGTCAGGGGTTGGCTACGAGCAGTACTTC. This sequence encodes CATRSGVGYEQYF. This rearrangement joins TRBV2 to TRBJ2-7, with a weak D call TRBD1 (6 bases). The CDR3 runs 13 residues. Trimming pared 10 bases from V and 3 bases from J, leaving 16 bases between. CDR1 is SNHLY and CDR2 is FYNNEI in the germline V gene.

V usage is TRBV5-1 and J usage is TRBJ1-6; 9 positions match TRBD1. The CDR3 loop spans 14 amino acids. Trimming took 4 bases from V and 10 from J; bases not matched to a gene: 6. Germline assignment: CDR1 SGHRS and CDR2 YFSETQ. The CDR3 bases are TGCGCCAGCAGCCTAACGACAGGGGGGTCACCCCTCCACTTT. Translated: CASSLTTGGSPLHF.

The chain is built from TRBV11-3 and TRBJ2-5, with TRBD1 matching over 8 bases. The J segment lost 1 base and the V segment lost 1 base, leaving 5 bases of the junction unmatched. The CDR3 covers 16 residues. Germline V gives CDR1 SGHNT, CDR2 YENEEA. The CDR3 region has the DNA TGTGCCAGCAGCTTAGTAGCAGGGGGCGTCCAAGAGACCCAGTACTTC. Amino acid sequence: CASSLVAGGVQETQYF. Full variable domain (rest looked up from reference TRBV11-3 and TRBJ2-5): EAGVVQSPRYKIIEKKQPVAFWCNPISGHNTLYWYLQNLGQGPELLIRYENEEAVDDSQLPKDRFSAERLKGVDSTLKIQPAELGDSAVYLCASSLVAGGVQETQYFGPGTRLLVL.

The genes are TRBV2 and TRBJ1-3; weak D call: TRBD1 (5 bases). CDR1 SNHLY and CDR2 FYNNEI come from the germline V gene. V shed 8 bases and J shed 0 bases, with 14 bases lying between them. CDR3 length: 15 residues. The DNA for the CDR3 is TGTGCCAGCGAAAAGACAGCCGTCTCTGGAAACACCATATATTTT. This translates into CASEKTAVSGNTIYF.

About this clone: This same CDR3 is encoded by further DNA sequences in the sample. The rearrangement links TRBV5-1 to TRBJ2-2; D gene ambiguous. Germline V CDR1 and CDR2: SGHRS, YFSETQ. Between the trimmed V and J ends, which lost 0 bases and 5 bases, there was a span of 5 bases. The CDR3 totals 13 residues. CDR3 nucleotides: TGCGCCAGCAGCTTGGTAGTGACCGGGGAGCTGTTTTTT. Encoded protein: CASSLVVTGELFF.

The CDR3 is CASSLGTGGYNEQFF. CDR3 DNA: TGCGCCAGCAGCCTCGGGACAGGGGGTTACAATGAGCAGTTCTTC. V usage is TRBV5-1 and J usage is TRBJ2-1; 11 bases fit TRBD1. The CDR3 totals 15 residues. Unmatched junction bases numbered 4, after V lost 4 bases and J lost 4 bases. The germline gives CDR1 SGHRS, CDR2 YFSETQ.

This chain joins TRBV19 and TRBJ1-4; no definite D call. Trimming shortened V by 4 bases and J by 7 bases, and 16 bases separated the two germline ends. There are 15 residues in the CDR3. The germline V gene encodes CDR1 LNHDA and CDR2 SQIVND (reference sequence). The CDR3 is CASSKRPLRGEKLFF. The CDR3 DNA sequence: TGTGCCAGTAGTAAGCGGCCTCTCCGCGGTGAAAAACTGTTTTTT.

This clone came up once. For the CDR3, the DNA is TGCAGCGTTTCTGGGGGTTCGTGGCAGCCCCAGCATTTT. It translates to CSVSGGSWQPQHF. The J gene is TRBJ1-5, the V gene TRBV29-1, with TRBD1 as a possible D gene (5 bases). Germline CDR1 SQVTM, CDR2 ANQGSEA. The CDR3 has 13 residues. Trimming pared 5 bases from V and 7 bases from J, leaving 15 bases between.

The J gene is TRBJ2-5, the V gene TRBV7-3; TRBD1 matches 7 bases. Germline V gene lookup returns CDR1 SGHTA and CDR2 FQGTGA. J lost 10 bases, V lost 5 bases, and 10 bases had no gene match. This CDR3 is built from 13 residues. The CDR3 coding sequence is TGTGCCAGCAGCCCCGACAGGGTGGGAATCCAGTACTTC. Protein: CASSPDRVGIQYF.

The CDR3 reads CASRDTNRGALQYF. The DNA of the CDR3 is TGTGCCAGCAGGGACACTAATAGGGGGGCCCTGCAGTATTTT. The V call is TRBV6-9, the J call TRBJ2-3; tentatively, D is TRBD1 or TRBD2 (6 bases each). There are 14 residues in the CDR3. Germline V CDR1 and CDR2: MNHGY, SVAAGI. The germline V and J ends were trimmed by 6 bases and 11 bases, with 21 bases remaining between them.

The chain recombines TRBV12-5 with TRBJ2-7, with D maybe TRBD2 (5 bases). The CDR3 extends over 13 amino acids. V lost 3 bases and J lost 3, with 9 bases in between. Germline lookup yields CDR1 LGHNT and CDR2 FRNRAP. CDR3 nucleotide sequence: TGTGCTAGTGGTTTTTGGGAGAACTACGAGCAGTACTTC. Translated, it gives CASGFWENYEQYF.

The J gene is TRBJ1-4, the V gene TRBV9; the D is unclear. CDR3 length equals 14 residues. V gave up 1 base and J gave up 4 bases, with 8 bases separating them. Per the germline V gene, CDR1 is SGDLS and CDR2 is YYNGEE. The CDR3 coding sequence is TGTGCCAGCAGCGTAATGGATAATAATGAAAAACTGTTTTTT. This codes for CASSVMDNNEKLFF.

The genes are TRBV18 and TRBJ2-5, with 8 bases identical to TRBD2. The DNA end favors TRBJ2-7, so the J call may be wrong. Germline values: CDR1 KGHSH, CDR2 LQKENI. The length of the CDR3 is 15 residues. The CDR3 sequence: CASSPSGASSYEQYF. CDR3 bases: TGTGCCAGCTCACCTAGCGGGGCCAGCTCCTACGAGCAGTACTTC.

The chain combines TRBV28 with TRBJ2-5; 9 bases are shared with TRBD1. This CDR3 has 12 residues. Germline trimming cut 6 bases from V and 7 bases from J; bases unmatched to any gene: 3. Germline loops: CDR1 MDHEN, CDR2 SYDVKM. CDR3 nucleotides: TGTGCCAGCAGGAGACAGGGGGGGACCCAGTACTTC. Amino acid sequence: CASRRQGGTQYF.

The DNA of the CDR3 is TGTGCCAGCTCCGATAGCGGATCCTACTACGAGCAGTACTTC. It specifies CASSDSGSYYEQYF. The chain has TRBV18 and TRBJ2-7, with a possible D match to TRBD2 (6 bases). Trimming shortened V by 6 bases and J by 3 bases, and 15 bases separated the two germline ends. The CDR3 covers 14 residues. The germline V gene encodes CDR1 KGHSH and CDR2 LQKENI.

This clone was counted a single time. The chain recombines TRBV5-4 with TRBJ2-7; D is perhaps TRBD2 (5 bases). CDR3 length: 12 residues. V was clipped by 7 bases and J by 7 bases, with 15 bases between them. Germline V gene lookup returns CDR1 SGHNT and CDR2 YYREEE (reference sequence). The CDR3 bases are TGTGCCAGCCGGACTCAATTGGGAGAGCAGTACTTC. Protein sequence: CASRTQLGEQYF.

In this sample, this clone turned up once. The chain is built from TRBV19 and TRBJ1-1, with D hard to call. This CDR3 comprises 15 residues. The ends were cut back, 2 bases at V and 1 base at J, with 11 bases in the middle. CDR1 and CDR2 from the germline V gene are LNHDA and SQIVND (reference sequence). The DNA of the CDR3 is TGTGCCAGTAGTATAAGTCCAGCTGAGAACACTGAAGCTTTCTTT. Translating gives CASSISPAENTEAFF.

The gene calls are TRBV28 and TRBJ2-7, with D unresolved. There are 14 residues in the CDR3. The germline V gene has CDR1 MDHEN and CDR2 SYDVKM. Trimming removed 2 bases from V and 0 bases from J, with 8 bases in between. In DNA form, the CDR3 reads TGTGCCAGCAGTTTAACAGTCTTCTCCTACGAGCAGTACTTC. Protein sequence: CASSLTVFSYEQYF.

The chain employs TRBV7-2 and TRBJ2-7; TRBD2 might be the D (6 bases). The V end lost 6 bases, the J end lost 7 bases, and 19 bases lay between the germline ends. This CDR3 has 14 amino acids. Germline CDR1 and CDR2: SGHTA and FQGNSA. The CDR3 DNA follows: TGTGCCAGCAGTTTTCTCGGCGGGACCCTGGAGCAGTACTTC. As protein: CASSFLGGTLEQYF. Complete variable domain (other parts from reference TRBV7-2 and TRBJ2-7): GAGVSQSPSNKVTEKGKDVELRCDPISGHTALYWYRQSLGQGLEFLIYFQGNSAPDKSGLPSDRFSAERTGGSVSTLTIQRTQQEDSAVYLCASSFLGGTLEQYFGPGTRLTVT.

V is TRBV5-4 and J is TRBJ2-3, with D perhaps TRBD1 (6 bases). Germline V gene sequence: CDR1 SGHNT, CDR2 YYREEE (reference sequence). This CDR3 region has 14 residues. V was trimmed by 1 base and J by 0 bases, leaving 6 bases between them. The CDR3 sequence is CASSLTGSTDTQYF. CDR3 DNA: TGTGCCAGCAGCTTGACAGGGAGCACAGATACGCAGTATTTT.